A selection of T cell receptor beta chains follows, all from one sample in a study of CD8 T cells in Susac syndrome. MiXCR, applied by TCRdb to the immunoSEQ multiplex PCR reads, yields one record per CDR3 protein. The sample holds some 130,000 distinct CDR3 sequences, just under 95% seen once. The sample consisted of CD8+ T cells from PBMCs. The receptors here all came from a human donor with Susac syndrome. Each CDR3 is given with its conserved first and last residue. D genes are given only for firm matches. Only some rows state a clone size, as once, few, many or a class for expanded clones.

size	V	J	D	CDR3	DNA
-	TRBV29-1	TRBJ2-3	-	CSVEPPLGPPSDADTQYF	TGCAGCGTTGAACCACCACTGGGACCCCCGTCGGACGCAGATACGCAGTATTTT
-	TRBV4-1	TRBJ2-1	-	CASSPGGGSPTTSSYNEQFF	TGCGCCAGCAGCCCCGGTGGGGGGAGCCCCACTACTAGCTCCTACAATGAGCAGTTCTTC
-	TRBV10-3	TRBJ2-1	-	CAISDSWGDNEQFF	TGTGCCATCAGTGACTCCTGGGGGGACAATGAGCAGTTCTTC
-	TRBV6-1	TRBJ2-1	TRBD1	CASSEPQTRDRISYNEQFF	TGTGCCAGCAGCGAACCACAGACTCGGGACAGGATCTCCTACAATGAGCAGTTCTTC
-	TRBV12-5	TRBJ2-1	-	CASGLGPNNEQFF	TGTGCTAGTGGTTTGGGCCCCAACAATGAGCAGTTCTTC
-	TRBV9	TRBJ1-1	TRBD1	CASSVEGANTEAFF	TGTGCCAGCAGCGTAGAGGGGGCTAACACTGAAGCTTTCTTT
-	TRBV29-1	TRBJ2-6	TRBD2	CSVEGIAGTGANVLTF	TGCAGCGTTGAAGGGATAGCGGGAACCGGGGCCAACGTCCTGACTTTC
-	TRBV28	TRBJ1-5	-	CASSPVRGYSNQPQHF	TGTGCCAGCAGTCCAGTGCGGGGATATAGCAATCAGCCCCAGCATTTT
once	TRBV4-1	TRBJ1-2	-	CASSQDRKAYGYTF	TGCGCCAGCAGCCAAGATAGGAAAGCTTATGGCTACACCTTC
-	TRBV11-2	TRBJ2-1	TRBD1	CAITGDAYNEQFF	TGTGCCATAACAGGGGACGCCTACAATGAGCAGTTCTTC
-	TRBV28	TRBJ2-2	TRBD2	CASSPLAGGGELFF	TGTGCCAGCAGTCCACTAGCGGGAGGAGGGGAGCTGTTTTTT
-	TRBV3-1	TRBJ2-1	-	CASSQAELASYNEQFF	TGTGCCAGCAGCCAAGCAGAATTGGCCTCTTACAATGAGCAGTTCTTC
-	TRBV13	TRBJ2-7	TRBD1	CASRWTGSSYEQYF	TGTGCCAGCAGGTGGACAGGTTCCTCCTACGAGCAGTACTTC
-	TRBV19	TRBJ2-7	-	CASSIDPGAEQYF	TGTGCCAGTAGTATAGATCCAGGAGCGGAGCAGTACTTC
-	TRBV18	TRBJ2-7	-	CASSPPGLEQYF	TGTGCCAGCTCACCACCGGGACTGGAGCAGTACTTC
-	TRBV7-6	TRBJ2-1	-	CASSSTNRIGGPHNEQFF	TGTGCCAGCAGCTCAACAAACCGGATTGGGGGGCCCCACAATGAGCAGTTCTTC
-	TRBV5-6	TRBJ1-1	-	CASSSGTVYEAFF	TGTGCCAGCAGCTCTGGGACCGTTTATGAAGCTTTCTTT
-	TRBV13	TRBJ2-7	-	CASSLGRGLANGYEQYF	TGTGCCAGCAGCTTAGGGCGGGGGCTAGCGAACGGTTACGAGCAGTACTTC
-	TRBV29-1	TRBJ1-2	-	CSVGVGSSNYGYTF	TGCAGCGTTGGTGTAGGGTCCTCTAACTATGGCTACACCTTC
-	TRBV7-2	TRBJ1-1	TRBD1	CASSPRQGRIGDTEAFF	TGTGCCAGCAGCCCTCGACAGGGCAGGATAGGGGACACTGAAGCTTTCTTT
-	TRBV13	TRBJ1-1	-	CASSPQGKRGAFF	TGTGCCAGCAGCCCACAGGGTAAAAGAGGAGCTTTCTTT
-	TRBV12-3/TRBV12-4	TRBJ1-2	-	CASSFYGFNYGYTF	TGTGCCAGCAGTTTTTATGGGTTTAACTATGGCTACACCTTC
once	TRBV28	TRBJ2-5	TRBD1	CATLPRDRGKETQYF	TGTGCCACCTTACCCCGGGACAGGGGAAAAGAGACCCAGTACTTC
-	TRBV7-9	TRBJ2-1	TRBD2	CASEVLAGLYNEQFF	TGTGCCAGCGAGGTACTAGCGGGTCTCTACAATGAGCAGTTCTTC
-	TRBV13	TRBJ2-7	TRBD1	CASSHRDRTYEQYF	TGTGCCAGCAGCCACCGGGACAGAACCTACGAGCAGTACTTC
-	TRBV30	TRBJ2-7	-	CAWIPESGEYEQYF	TGTGCCTGGATTCCGGAGTCGGGGGAATACGAGCAGTACTTC
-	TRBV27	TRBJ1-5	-	CASSFIADSNQPQHF	TGTGCCAGCAGTTTTATAGCCGATAGCAATCAGCCCCAGCATTTT
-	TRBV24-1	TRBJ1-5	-	CATSALSNQPQHF	TGTGCCACCAGTGCGCTTAGCAATCAGCCCCAGCATTTT